Here is one T cell receptor (beta chain) with its context. This sample was included in a study of CD8 T cells in Susac syndrome. Roughly 0.45 to 1 ug RNA was reverse transcribed with random hexamers. Coverage of TCR beta CDR3 amplification by immunoSEQ multiplex PCR extended to 54 Vbeta and 13 Jbeta. TCRdb itself ran the immunoSEQ multiplex PCR reads through MiXCR, one entry per CDR3 protein. In the table there are 180,000 or so distinct CDR3 sequences, 90% to 95% of which are singletons. V was cut by 4 bases and J by 1 base, with 16 bases left in between. Germline assignment: CDR1 DFQATT and CDR2 SNEGSKA (reference sequence). The CDR3 runs 15 residues.

The source of this sequence is a human donor in good health. The sample comprised CD4+ T cells from PBMCs. This chain links TRBV20-1 with TRBJ2-5; D is ambiguous. CDR3 sequence: CSATRDQGIQETQYF. In DNA form, the CDR3 reads TGCAGTGCTACCCGAGATCAAGGGATCCAAGAGACCCAGTACTTC.